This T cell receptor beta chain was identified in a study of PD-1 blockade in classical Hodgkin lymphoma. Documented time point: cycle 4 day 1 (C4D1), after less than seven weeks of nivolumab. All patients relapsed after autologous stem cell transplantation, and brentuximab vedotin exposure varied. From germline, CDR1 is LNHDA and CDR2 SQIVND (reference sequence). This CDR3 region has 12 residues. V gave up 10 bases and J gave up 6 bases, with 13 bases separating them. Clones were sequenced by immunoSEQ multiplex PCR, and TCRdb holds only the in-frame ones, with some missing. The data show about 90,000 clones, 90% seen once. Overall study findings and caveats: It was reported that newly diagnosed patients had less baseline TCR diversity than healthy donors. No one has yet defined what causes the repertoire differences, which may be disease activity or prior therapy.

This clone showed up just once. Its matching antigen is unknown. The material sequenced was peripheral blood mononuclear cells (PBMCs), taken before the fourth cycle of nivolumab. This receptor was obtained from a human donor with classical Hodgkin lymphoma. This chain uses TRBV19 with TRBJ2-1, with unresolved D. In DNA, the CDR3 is TGTGCCATCAAACTGGGTACCAATGAGCAGTTCTTC. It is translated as CAIKLGTNEQFF.